This is a list of T cell receptor beta chains from one sample in a study of T cells in localized non-small cell lung cancer. Method: immunoSEQ multiplex PCR; TCRdb's copy keeps in-frame clones and lacks some. The sample includes roughly 70,000 clones, about 86% seen only once; the top ten take about a fifth. Sample: peripheral blood, taken before any cancer treatment. All receptors come from a male donor at least 60 years old with stage III squamous cell lung carcinoma. Each CDR3 is given with its conserved first and last residue. Each record gives: CDR3 DNA, CDR3 protein, D gene, J gene, CDR3 length, V gene, clone size. A D gene is named only where the DNA matches it firmly. Not every row has a clone size; where given, it reads once, few, many or a size class.

TGTGCCAGCAGACTACATCTTACAGGGGGCGTTGGCTACACCTTC CASRLHLTGGVGYTF TRBD1 TRBJ1-2 15 TRBV6-5 once
TGTGCCAGCTCACCTCCCCATCCTCCAAGTGAAGCTTTCTTT CASSPPHPPSEAFF - TRBJ1-1 14 TRBV18 -
TGTGCCAGCAGCGCCCAGGGGGCAGGCTATGGCTACACCTTC CASSAQGAGYGYTF TRBD1 TRBJ1-2 14 TRBV9 -
TGTGCCACCAGCAGATCAGGGCAAGAAAACATTCAGTACTTC CATSRSGQENIQYF - TRBJ2-4 14 TRBV15 -
TGTGCCAGCAGCTTATTGAGGGGCACCACCAACGAGCAGTACTTC CASSLLRGTTNEQYF - TRBJ2-7 15 TRBV7-8 -
TGTGCCAGCAGCCAAGCTAGGCGAGGAGAGACCCAGTACTTC CASSQARRGETQYF - TRBJ2-5 14 TRBV14 once
TGTGCCAGCAGTTACGCTGAAGACACTGAAGCTTTCTTT CASSYAEDTEAFF - TRBJ1-1 13 TRBV6-5 -
TGCGCCAGCAGCTTAAGTGGCCTTAACACTGAAGCTTTCTTT CASSLSGLNTEAFF - TRBJ1-1 14 TRBV5-1 -
TGTGCCAGCAGTTGGACAGGGCGAGATACGCAGTATTTT CASSWTGRDTQYF TRBD1 TRBJ2-3 13 TRBV28 -
TGTGCCAGCAGTGGGTCAGGGATAGATCAGCCCCAGCATTTT CASSGSGIDQPQHF - TRBJ1-5 14 TRBV6-1 -
TGTGCCAGCAGAAGAGGGACAGGGAGGAAGCAGGATGGCTACACCTTC CASRRGTGRKQDGYTF TRBD1 TRBJ1-2 16 TRBV2 -
TGCGCCAGCAGCTTACAGGGGGCGGTGGATACGCAGTATTTT CASSLQGAVDTQYF TRBD1 TRBJ2-3 14 TRBV5-1 once
TGCGCCAGCAGCCCGAGGACAGGTACTAATGAAAAACTGTTTTTT CASSPRTGTNEKLFF TRBD1 TRBJ1-4 15 TRBV5-1 -
TGTGCCAGCAGAGCAGGGGGCGGAGATACGCAGTATTTT CASRAGGGDTQYF TRBD1 TRBJ2-3 13 TRBV6-1 once
TGTGCCAGCAGTTACCTGGGACAGGCGAACACAGATACGCAGTATTTT CASSYLGQANTDTQYF TRBD1 TRBJ2-3 16 TRBV6-5 once
TGCGCCAGCAGCTTGGAAGGGGGCGACAATCAGCCCCAGCATTTT CASSLEGGDNQPQHF TRBD1 TRBJ1-5 15 TRBV5-1 -
TGTGCCAGCAGCTTTTCAGGAGTGGCCGGGGAGCTGTTTTTT CASSFSGVAGELFF - TRBJ2-2 14 TRBV11-2 few
TGTGCCAGCAGTTTAGGGGGCACTGGAAACACCATATATTTT CASSLGGTGNTIYF TRBD1 TRBJ1-3 14 TRBV7-3 -
TGCGCCAGCAGCTCCGGGACAGCTTATGGCTACACCTTC CASSSGTAYGYTF TRBD1 TRBJ1-2 13 TRBV5-1 -
TGTGCCAGTAGTATAGGGGGACGCGCGTCCGGGGAGCTGTTTTTT CASSIGGRASGELFF - TRBJ2-2 15 TRBV19 once
TGTGCCACCCAGTTTGATTGGGCCGAGACCCAGTACTTC CATQFDWAETQYF - TRBJ2-5 13 TRBV10-3 -
TGCGCCAGCAGCTTGGATGGCAGGGGGTTGGGTGGCTACACCTTC CASSLDGRGLGGYTF TRBD1 TRBJ1-2 15 TRBV5-1 -
TGTGCCAGCAGTTACGAGGGGAGAGGAGAAAAACTGTTTTTT CASSYEGRGEKLFF - TRBJ1-4 14 TRBV6-6 once
TGTGCCAGCAGCCAAGCGCAGGGAACCCCGTTTTATGGCTACACCTTC CASSQAQGTPFYGYTF - TRBJ1-2 16 TRBV14 few
TGTGCCAGCAGTCTAGGGACAGGGACTGGAAACACCATATATTTT CASSLGTGTGNTIYF TRBD1 TRBJ1-3 15 TRBV27 -
TGTGCCAGCAGTTACAGGGAGGGTCGCACAGATACGCAGTATTTT CASSYREGRTDTQYF TRBD2 TRBJ2-3 15 TRBV6-5 -
TGCGCCAGCAGCTTTGCCGGGACAGGGTTCATGAACACTGAAGCTTTCTTT CASSFAGTGFMNTEAFF TRBD1 TRBJ1-1 17 TRBV5-1 -
TGTGCCAGCGTGCAGGGGAACACCGGGGAGCTGTTTTTT CASVQGNTGELFF - TRBJ2-2 13 TRBV28 few
TGTGCCAGCTACCGAGGGACAAACAATGAGCAGTTCTTC CASYRGTNNEQFF - TRBJ2-1 13 TRBV6-1 -
TGTGCCAGCAGCTTAGGGTCAGGGGGCAGCTATGGCTACACCTTC CASSLGSGGSYGYTF TRBD1 TRBJ1-2 15 TRBV13 -
TGTGCCAGCAGCTTAGTAGGAGGGCTAGCGGGGGGGCCCACCGAGCAGTACTTC CASSLVGGLAGGPTEQYF TRBD2 TRBJ2-7 18 TRBV7-2 -
TGCGCCAGCAGCTCGACAGGGCCGAGCGAGACCCAGTACTTC CASSSTGPSETQYF TRBD1 TRBJ2-5 14 TRBV5-1 -
TGCGCCAGCAGCTTGATCCCGGCCGATCCCGAGCAGTACTTC CASSLIPADPEQYF - TRBJ2-7 14 TRBV5-1 -
TGCGCCAGCAGTCGGGGGGCCTGGGATACGCAGTATTTT CASSRGAWDTQYF - TRBJ2-3 13 TRBV5-1 -
TGTGCCAGCAGCTTGGGGGGAGAGGTGTCCTACAATGAGCAGTTCTTC CASSLGGEVSYNEQFF - TRBJ2-1 16 TRBV5-6 few
TGCAGCGCCCCCGGGGTAGCGGGGGGAGAGACCCAGTACTTC CSAPGVAGGETQYF TRBD2 TRBJ2-5 14 TRBV29-1 -
TGTGCCTGGAGCGGACAGATCCAACCCCTCCACTTT CAWSGQIQPLHF - TRBJ1-6 12 TRBV30 -
TGTGCCAGCAGCCAAGATCGGGCCACCGGGGAGCTGTTTTTT CASSQDRATGELFF - TRBJ2-2 14 TRBV4-2 -
TGTGCCAGCAGCTCTGTGGAGTTCAGGGGTGGAAAACTGTTTTTT CASSSVEFRGGKLFF - TRBJ1-4 15 TRBV11-2 -
TGTGCCAGCAGGGCCCTGGGACAGGGGAACAATGAGCAGTTCTTC CASRALGQGNNEQFF TRBD1 TRBJ2-1 15 TRBV2 -
TGTGCCAGCAGTGAGAGGGCAAACACTGAAGCTTTCTTT CASSERANTEAFF - TRBJ1-1 13 TRBV6-1 -
TGCAGCGGTGACACCCCCCTCTACAATGAGCAGTTCTTC CSGDTPLYNEQFF - TRBJ2-1 13 TRBV29-1 -
TGTGCCAGCGGTACAGGGGTCCCTAATGAAAAACTGTTTTTT CASGTGVPNEKLFF TRBD1 TRBJ1-4 14 TRBV27 -
TGTGCCAGCTTACCGGACAGGGGAGGCAATCAGCCCCAGCATTTT CASLPDRGGNQPQHF TRBD1 TRBJ1-5 15 TRBV18 -
TGTGCCAGCAGCGTAGCAGGGTCCGCTGAAGCTTTCTTT CASSVAGSAEAFF - TRBJ1-1 13 TRBV7-8 -
TGCGCCAGCACCCCTAGGATTCGGGACACCGGGGAGCTGTTTTTT CASTPRIRDTGELFF - TRBJ2-2 15 TRBV5-1 once
TGTGCCAGCAGCTATTCGGACAGGGTAGCCAACGTCCTGACTTTC CASSYSDRVANVLTF TRBD1 TRBJ2-6 15 TRBV7-9 -